This record looks at one TCR beta chain sequence and its context. Its antigen is as yet unknown. V shed 5 bases, J shed 4 bases, and the junction held 12 bases outside the gene matches. This CDR3 is 17 amino acids long. Germline values: CDR1 MDHEN, CDR2 SYDVKM. The sample is drawn from a study of cytomegalovirus exposure and HLA in healthy donors. Study summary: Caucasian-associated ancestry cluster membership applied to approximately 81% of under 450 genotyped donors. Overall study results and limits: A later analysis, which compared TCR beta chains of equal frequency, found the HLA-associated ones more clonally expanded. Exclusion as indistinguishable affected some V segments, including TRBV6-2 and TRBV6-3.

PCR involved 60 Vbeta and 13 Jbeta primers. In the study's own analysis: A later analysis counted about 80 million unique TCR beta chains, around 10 million shared. This table comes from immunoSEQ multiplex PCR, and its TCRdb copy is limited to in-frame clones, with some not included. V, J and clone size were drawn from that table, and D and trimming were deduced from the DNA. Among about 140,000 clones listed, 82% were seen once. The chain carries TRBV28 and TRBJ2-1; 9 bases are a match to TRBD2. Sequenced: PBMCs. The origin of this receptor is a man aged 25-45 years in good health and CMV-seropositive. CDR3 residues: CASSAPMREGRYNEQFF. The CDR3 bases are TGTGCCAGCAGTGCCCCTATGCGGGAGGGCCGGTACAATGAGCAGTTCTTC.